This T cell receptor (beta chain) originates from a study of control samples from healthy donors and cancer patients. V lost 9 bases and J 2 bases, leaving 14 bases between the germline ends. The CDR3 is 14 residues long. The germline V gene has CDR1 LNHDA and CDR2 SQIVND (reference sequence). The assay was immunoSEQ multiplex PCR, and TCRdb's table has in-frame clones only and misses some. This table has about 110,000 clones, about 83% appearing once. The chain is built from TRBV19 and TRBJ1-5, with D uncertain. The sequence was obtained from a woman aged 50 to 65 in good health. The sequencing input was blood. The CDR3 here is CASRAREGNQPQHF. As DNA, the CDR3 is TGTGCCAGCAGAGCCCGGGAGGGCAATCAGCCCCAGCATTTT.